This T cell receptor beta chain was documented in a study of blood T cell repertoires in COVID-19 (dated by TCRdb to 2020 to 2021). The study in broad terms: The collaborator samples originated in the United States, Italy and Spain and spanned the acute and convalescent phases of COVID-19. The prospective study material was composed of cDNA or gDNA derived from T cells, B-cell-depleted T cells, or PBMCs. The dataset comprised deeply sampled blood TCRbeta repertoires from subjects exposed to, actively infected with, or recovered from COVID-19. The repertoires were made available in a free public database intended to serve as a resource for research on the immune response to SARS-CoV-2. The samples were drawn from the first 160 participants of the ongoing ImmuneRACE study and from 1,254 subjects provided by 6 global collaborators. A de-identified subject ID, COVID-19 status, age in years and sex were almost always included in the sample metadata. HLA class I and class II types, where available, came from metadata supplied by the sample provider rather than from assay-based typing. The full study reports these points: Clinical and demographic metadata were provided uncurated, with the amount varying by source and participant.

The CDR3 spans 16 residues, from the cysteine through the phenylalanine. Only CDR3 DNA is held: 48 bases, read in frame from base 1. From V the trimming removes 2 bases and from J it removes 11 bases, while the gene matches leave 14 bases of the junction unaccounted for. Via the germline V gene, CDR1 is MGHDK and CDR2 SYGVNS. Only one count was recorded for this clone. What this receptor recognizes is not known. Per-nucleotide qualities are absent, and no much larger clonotype sits a single base away. Another Seattle source contributed samples from volunteer blood donors who had recovered from COVID-19. The collaborating institutions used their own protocols to collect whole blood in K2EDTA tubes. For TCRbeta analysis, collaborators shipped samples as frozen whole blood, isolated PBMCs, or DNA extracted from either of those sample types. The immunoSEQ Assay, a bias-controlled multiplex PCR, was used to amplify TCRbeta CDR3 regions from genomic DNA. The authors' analysis ran thus. The number of nucleated cells in each sample was estimated from the amplification of reference gene primers within the assay. To quantify the absolute abundance of each unique TCRbeta CDR3 rearrangement, sequence reads were collapsed and filtered. For each sample, productive Simpson clonality was calculated as the square root of Simpson's diversity index across productive rearrangements. TCRdb stores this immuneACCESS table with in-frame sequences only. Part of the clones is absent; in the studies checked, under half of the shortfall reflects unresolved V genes, and no reason is known for the rest. From that table come the V and J calls and clone size; the DNA was used to work out D and trimming. The sample data list around 370,000 clones, and about 90% of these were observed just once. 2.5% to 4% of the sample lies in the top ten.

The chain uses TRBV25-1 and TRBJ2-3; TRBD1 lines up with 9 middle nucleotides. The origin of this receptor is a woman aged 18-29 years who had recovered from COVID-19. Sequencing was carried out using peripheral blood. The bases read TGTGCCAGCAGTGAAACGATCGGGACAGGGTATCGGAAGCAGTATTTT. Its translation reads: CASSETIGTGYRKQYF.